Below, 32 T cell receptor beta chains from the same sample are listed, as sequenced in a study of CD8+CD57+ T cells in acquired aplastic anemia. Genomic DNA, the template, was used for profiling of the TCR beta VDJ and CDR3. One entry per CDR3 protein, called by TCRdb with MiXCR from the reads. Of about 160,000 distinct CDR3 sequences listed, 48% are singletons. Patients chosen for sequencing had shown CD8+CD57+ cell expansion by flow cytometry. The material sequenced was sorted CD4+, CD8+, or CD8+CD57+ T cells (not recorded which) from PBMCs. These receptors were collected from a human donor with aplastic anemia.

This clonotype was observed at least ten times. This chain connects TRBV7-6 to TRBJ2-7, with 13 bases fitting TRBD2. The V gene end was trimmed by 0 bases and the J gene end by 1 base; junction bases not matched to a gene: 0. The germline gives CDR1 SGHVS, CDR2 FNYEAQ. The CDR3 spans 16 residues. The chain's CDR3 is CASSLATSGRSYEQYF. CDR3 bases: TGTGCCAGCAGCTTAGCGACTAGCGGGAGGTCCTACGAGCAGTACTTC.

A few counts support this clonotype. The genes are TRBV28 and TRBJ1-2; the D is unclear. The CDR3 loop spans 15 amino acids. Per the germline V gene, CDR1 is MDHEN and CDR2 is SYDVKM. V lost 3 bases, J lost 0 bases, and 11 bases lay in between. CDR3 nucleotides: TGTGCCAGCAGTTTGGGTAGAAAAACTAACTATGGCTACACCTTC. It specifies CASSLGRKTNYGYTF.

This clonotype was counted ten times or more. The CDR3 coding sequence is TGTGCCAGTAGTATAGACCTGGACCGTGACAATGAGCAGTTCTTC. This encodes CASSIDLDRDNEQFF. The chain uses TRBV19 and TRBJ2-1; D is unresolved. CDR1 is LNHDA, CDR2 SQIVND, per germline (reference sequence). This CDR3 contains 15 residues. Trimming cost V 0 bases and J 5 bases, with 11 bases left between them.

This clonotype was detected many times. This chain links TRBV25-1 with TRBJ1-5, with D possibly TRBD1 on 5 matching bases. Germline V gene sequence: CDR1 MGHDK, CDR2 SYGVNS. The CDR3 is 15 amino acids. V lost 0 bases and J 10 bases, leaving 16 bases between the germline ends. CDR3 nucleotide sequence: TGTGCCAGCAGTGAATATCCCAGGGATCGGTATCCCCAGCATTTT. Protein: CASSEYPRDRYPQHF.

This clonotype was seen just once. J is TRBJ2-7 and V is TRBV29-1; D ambiguous. The CDR3 loop spans 16 amino acids. Germline V gives CDR1 SQVTM, CDR2 ANQGSEA. With 8 bases removed from V and 0 bases from J, the gap between germline ends came to 23 bases. The CDR3 sequence: CSFARVGIFGSYEQYF. The CDR3 nucleotides are TGCAGCTTTGCTAGAGTTGGCATTTTCGGCTCCTACGAGCAGTACTTC.

This chain joins TRBV25-1 and TRBJ1-4, with a weak D call TRBD1 (5 bases). Between the trimmed V and J ends, which lost 1 base and 8 bases, there was a span of 20 bases. Germline CDR1 reads MGHDK; CDR2 reads SYGVNS. This CDR3 comprises 17 residues. CDR3 protein: CASSELGQGRLQEKLFF. The DNA of the CDR3 is TGTGCCAGCAGTGAATTGGGCCAGGGAAGGTTACAGGAAAAACTGTTTTTT.

The rearrangement joins TRBV7-9 to TRBJ2-3; D possibly corresponds to TRBD2 (6 bases). V lost 1 base to trimming and J lost 4 bases, with 9 bases between them. Germline values: CDR1 SEHNR, CDR2 FQNEAQ (reference sequence). The CDR3 runs to 14 residues. In DNA, the CDR3 is TGTGCCAGCAGCTTAGGGCGGGGATCAGATACGCAGTATTTT. As protein: CASSLGRGSDTQYF.

A remark on this clonotype: Being one base from a much bigger clone, this may be a read error. The V gene is TRBV4-3, the J gene TRBJ1-3; D is unclear. In germline, CDR1 is LGHNA, CDR2 YSLEER. V lost 2 bases, J lost 6 bases, and 11 bases lay in between. This CDR3 is built from 14 residues. DNA of the CDR3: TGCGCCAGCAGCCAATGGGTGAGGAAAAACACCATATATTTT. This gives the protein CASSQWVRKNTIYF.

This chain uses TRBV5-1 with TRBJ1-6, with D perhaps TRBD1 (6 bases). CDR3 length: 16 residues. Looked up from germline, CDR1 is SGHRS and CDR2 is YFSETQ. With 0 bases removed from V and 7 bases from J, the gap between germline ends came to 14 bases. CDR3 sequence reads: CASSLDNRVGNSPLHF. CDR3 DNA sequence: TGCGCCAGCAGCTTGGACAACAGGGTGGGAAATTCACCCCTCCACTTT.

A few counts support this clonotype. This may be a read error: a much more frequent sequence differs by one nucleotide. The chain uses TRBV20-1 and TRBJ1-1; D remains unclear. The CDR3 length is 12 residues. Per the germline V gene, CDR1 is DFQATT and CDR2 is SNEGSKA (reference sequence). Between the trimmed V and J ends, which lost 0 bases and 6 bases, there was a span of 8 bases. DNA of the CDR3: TGCAGTGCTAGAGATCGGGTCTCTGAAGCTTTCTTT. It codes for CSARDRVSEAFF.

This clonotype was seen ten or more times. This CDR3 reads CASSRLAGLNEQFF. DNA of the CDR3: TGTGCCAGCAGCCGACTAGCGGGACTCAATGAGCAGTTCTTC. J is TRBJ2-1 and V is TRBV7-9; 11 bases agree with TRBD2. This CDR3 spans 14 amino acids. V gave up 5 bases and J gave up 6 bases; unmatched junction bases: 3. Per germline, CDR1 SEHNR and CDR2 FQNEAQ (reference sequence).

This clonotype was picked up many times. The rearrangement uses TRBV19 and TRBJ2-3; D not certain. The CDR3 has 14 residues. Trimming removed 5 bases from V and 0 bases from J, with 9 bases in between. Looked up from germline, CDR1 is LNHDA and CDR2 is SQIVND (reference sequence). CDR3 sequence reads: CASSQSGSTDTQYF. The CDR3 nucleotides read TGTGCCAGTAGTCAATCTGGTAGCACAGATACGCAGTATTTT. The full variable domain, its missing parts supplied by reference TRBV19 and TRBJ2-3, is DGGITQSPKYLFRKEGQNVTLSCEQNLNHDAMYWYRQDPGQGLRLIYYSQIVNDFQKGDIAEGYSVSREKKESFPLTVTSAQKNPTAFYLCASSQSGSTDTQYFGPGTRLTVL.

The rearrangement links TRBV5-1 to TRBJ2-7, with 9 bases aligning to TRBD1. Looked up from germline, CDR1 is SGHRS and CDR2 is YFSETQ. This CDR3 region has 15 residues. V shed 0 bases, J shed 0 bases, and the junction held 1 base outside the gene matches. This chain's CDR3 is CASSLEGQGSYEQYF. The CDR3 coding sequence is TGCGCCAGCAGCTTGGAGGGACAGGGCTCCTACGAGCAGTACTTC. Complete variable domain (other parts from reference TRBV5-1 and TRBJ2-7): KAGVTQTPRYLIKTRGQQVTLSCSPISGHRSVSWYQQTPGQGLQFLFEYFSETQRNKGNFPGRFSGRQFSNSRSEMNVSTLELGDSALYLCASSLEGQGSYEQYFGPGTRLTVT.

Many counts were recorded for this clonotype. The chain couples TRBV20-1 to TRBJ2-7, with 12 bases that match TRBD2. The germline V gene encodes CDR1 DFQATT and CDR2 SNEGSKA (reference sequence). The junction had 19 bases not matched to a gene; V was cut back by 8 bases and J by 2 bases. This CDR3 is built from 18 residues. CDR3 in DNA: TGCAGTTCCATAGGTCCGGGACTAGCGGGTTTGGTAACCTACGAGCAGTACTTC. Its protein is CSSIGPGLAGLVTYEQYF.

This clonotype was seen a handful of times. V and J are TRBV20-1 and TRBJ2-1, with D maybe TRBD1 (5 bases). CDR3 size: 11 residues. V was cut by 1 base and J by 15 bases, with 13 bases left in between. CDR1 is DFQATT and CDR2 is SNEGSKA in the germline V gene (reference sequence). CDR3 sequence reads: CSARGSAGLFF. The DNA of the CDR3 is TGCAGTGCTAGAGGGTCGGCAGGGCTGTTCTTC.

This clonotype was counted many times. The V gene is TRBV14, the J gene TRBJ2-5; 7 bases are a match to TRBD1. Germline values: CDR1 SGHDN, CDR2 FVKESK. V lost 2 bases, J lost 1 base, and 4 bases stayed unmatched. The CDR3 is made up of 15 amino acids. DNA for the CDR3: TGTGCCAGCAGCCAAAAGGGACAGTTCCAAGAGACCCAGTACTTC. This gives the protein CASSQKGQFQETQYF.

This clonotype turned up a few times. This chain links TRBV29-1 with TRBJ2-7, with a tentative D call TRBD1 (6 bases). The CDR3 contains 13 residues. CDR1 and CDR2 from the germline V gene are SQVTM and ANQGSEA. Between the trimmed V and J ends, which lost 6 bases and 1 base, there was a span of 13 bases. The chain's CDR3 is CSVLARGSYEQYF. CDR3 in DNA: TGCAGCGTGTTGGCCAGGGGATCCTACGAGCAGTACTTC.

The gene calls are TRBV11-2 and TRBJ2-7; D possibly uses TRBD1 or TRBD2 (5 bases each). Germline assignment: CDR1 SGHAT and CDR2 FQNNGV. Trimming pared 5 bases from V and 3 bases from J, leaving 20 bases between. The CDR3 consists of 16 residues. Here the CDR3 reads CASSVELGDMGYEQYF. In DNA form, the CDR3 reads TGTGCCAGCAGCGTTGAACTGGGGGATATGGGCTACGAGCAGTACTTC.

In its sample, this clonotype was seen many times. This rearrangement joins TRBV5-1 to TRBJ2-1; 10 nucleotides agree with TRBD1. The CDR3 runs to 15 residues. Losses at the gene ends were 5 bases for V and 4 bases for J; bases not matched to a gene: 6. The germline V gene has CDR1 SGHRS and CDR2 YFSETQ. The CDR3 loop is CASSLAGQGYNEQFF. Here the CDR3 DNA reads TGCGCCAGCAGTTTAGCGGGACAGGGGTACAATGAGCAGTTCTTC.

DNA for the CDR3: TGTGCCACCAGTTTGAGGTCCAGCACAGATACGCAGTATTTT. This gives the protein CATSLRSSTDTQYF. The rearrangement joins TRBV24-1 to TRBJ2-3; no reliable D call. V lost 6 bases and J 0 bases, leaving 9 bases between the germline ends. Germline-derived CDR1 and CDR2 are KGHDR and SFDVKD. The CDR3 is 14 residues long.

This clonotype came up many times. The chain links TRBV4-1 to TRBJ2-7; D remains ambiguous. Trimming removed 0 bases at V and 6 bases at J, with 12 bases between. The V gene's germline CDR1 is MGHRA and CDR2 YSYEKL. CDR3 length: 14 amino acids. CDR3 nucleotides: TGCGCCAGCAGCCAAGAAGTACGGTCGGCCGAGCAGTACTTC. This sequence encodes CASSQEVRSAEQYF.

Comments on this clonotype: Relative to the germline gene, one junction end is altered; a read error may explain this. The CDR3 is CASSLNSAGSGNTTYF. The DNA for the CDR3 is TGTGCCAGCAGCTTAAACTCCGCGGGCTCTGGAAACACCACATATTTT. V gene TRBV7-6 combines with J gene TRBJ1-3; D gene ambiguous. Germline V gene data show CDR1 as SGHVS and CDR2 as FNYEAQ. The length of the CDR3 is 16 residues.

A few counts support this clonotype. V and J are TRBV27 and TRBJ1-2; the D gene is possibly TRBD1 (6 bases). Trimming took 2 bases from V and 4 from J, leaving 14 bases between them. From germline, CDR1 is MNHEY and CDR2 SMNVEV (reference sequence). The CDR3 has 15 amino acids. The CDR3 is CASSLSHSGAYGYTF. The CDR3 DNA reads TGTGCCAGCAGTTTAAGCCACTCGGGGGCCTATGGCTACACCTTC.

This clonotype was seen many times. This chain links TRBV19 with TRBJ1-1; a possible D gene is TRBD1 (6 bases). The CDR3 totals 17 residues. Germline CDR1 LNHDA, CDR2 SQIVND (reference sequence). V dropped 3 bases and J dropped 3 bases, with 20 bases sitting between them. The CDR3 loop reads CASSIDSWGGRDTEAFF. The CDR3 nucleotides read TGTGCCAGTAGTATCGATTCGTGGGGGGGGCGCGACACTGAAGCTTTCTTT.

This clonotype was seen just once. A much larger clone differs by one base, so this may be a read error. The CDR3 protein is CASSSGRGRTEAFF. CDR3 coding DNA: TGTGCCAGCAGCTCTGGACGGGGGAGGACTGAAGCTTTCTTT. V is TRBV11-2 and J is TRBJ1-1; a weak D match, TRBD1 (5 bases). V was trimmed by 4 bases and J by 5 bases, leaving 14 bases between them. The CDR3 sequence is 14 residues long. Germline values: CDR1 SGHAT, CDR2 FQNNGV.

Concerning this clonotype: This may be a read error: a much more frequent sequence differs by one nucleotide. The V gene is TRBV5-6, the J gene TRBJ1-2; weak D call: TRBD1 (5 bases). The germline CDR1 and CDR2 sequences are SGHDT and YYEEEE. The CDR3 extends over 14 amino acids. This CDR3 is CASSPIGTDFGYAF. The CDR3 nucleotides are TGTGCCAGCAGCCCAATCGGGACCGACTTTGGGTACGCCTTC.

The rearrangement links TRBV10-2 to TRBJ1-1; tentative D call: TRBD1 (5 bases). CDR3 size: 13 residues. The germline gives CDR1 WSHSY, CDR2 SAAADI. V dropped 3 bases and J dropped 7 bases, with 12 bases sitting between them. The CDR3 loop reads CASSDGRGFEAFF. In nucleotides, the CDR3 is TGCGCCAGCAGTGATGGGAGGGGCTTTGAAGCTTTCTTT.

This clonotype was counted a few times. The gene calls are TRBV2 and TRBJ2-5; 9 bases match TRBD1. Germline assignment: CDR1 SNHLY and CDR2 FYNNEI. With 8 bases clipped from V and 4 bases from J, the junction kept 5 bases outside the gene matches. The CDR3 extends over 13 amino acids. CDR3 residues: CASWDRARETQYF. DNA of the CDR3: TGTGCCAGCTGGGACAGGGCGAGAGAGACCCAGTACTTC.

This clonotype was found once. The chain uses TRBV20-1 and TRBJ2-7; 7 bases are shared with TRBD1. J gave up 2 bases and V 6 bases, and 7 bases lay outside the gene matches. The CDR3 has 13 amino acids. Germline values: CDR1 DFQATT, CDR2 SNEGSKA (reference sequence). DNA for the CDR3: TGCAGTGCAGGGGACAGTGGGACCTACGAGCAGTACTTC. This sequence encodes CSAGDSGTYEQYF.

V usage is TRBV28 and J usage is TRBJ1-2; D is unclear. The V gene lost 7 bases and the J gene lost 2 bases, with 8 bases spanning the gap. Germline V gene data show CDR1 as MDHEN and CDR2 as SYDVKM. There are 12 residues in the CDR3. Here the CDR3 DNA reads TGTGCCAGCACCTTGGACAACTATGGCTACACCTTC. It yields the protein CASTLDNYGYTF.

V is TRBV7-3 and J is TRBJ1-6, with unresolved D. V lost 2 bases, J lost 6 bases, and 11 bases lay in between. The CDR3 spans 15 residues. From germline, CDR1 is SGHTA and CDR2 FQGTGA. This CDR3 reads CASSLDNRPNSPLHF. CDR3 in DNA: TGTGCCAGCAGCTTAGACAACCGGCCTAATTCACCCCTCCACTTT.

In this sample, this clonotype turned up once. The chain links TRBV5-6 to TRBJ1-6; D remains ambiguous. This CDR3 contains 14 residues. V was trimmed by 5 bases and J by 5 bases, leaving 11 bases between them. The germline CDR1 and CDR2 sequences are SGHDT and YYEEEE. The CDR3 coding sequence is TGTGCCAGCAGGAATCGGGTCAATAATTCACCCCTCCACTTT. This encodes CASRNRVNNSPLHF.